The 32 T cell receptor beta chains reported below all come from one sample, sequenced in a study of T cell responses to AZD1222 COVID-19 vaccine. Sequencing used immunoSEQ multiplex PCR; TCRdb keeps in-frame clones, though not all of them. The table shows approximately 93,000 clones, with roughly 89% occurring only once. The starting material was peripheral blood, obtained 28 days after the second AZD1222 dose. The receptors were gathered from an adult who received the AZD1222 COVID-19 vaccine.

The J gene is TRBJ2-5, the V gene TRBV18; D uncertain. The CDR3 is 11 amino acids. In germline, CDR1 is KGHSH, CDR2 LQKENI. V lost 4 bases and J lost 1, with 1 base in between. The CDR3 bases are TGTGCCAGCTCACGCCAAGAGACCCAGTACTTC. This encodes CASSRQETQYF. Full variable domain (outside the CDR3, taken from reference TRBV18 and TRBJ2-5): NAGVMQNPRHLVRRRGQEARLRCSPMKGHSHVYWYRQLPEEGLKFMVYLQKENIIDESGMPKERFSAEFPKEGPSILRIQQVVRGDSAAYFCASSRQETQYFGPGTRLLVL.

The V and J genes are TRBV4-2 and TRBJ2-2; D perhaps matches TRBD2 (6 bases). The V gene lost 4 bases and the J gene lost 1 base, with 10 bases spanning the gap. The CDR3 sequence is 15 residues long. CDR1 and CDR2 (germline): LGHNA, YNFKEQ. CDR3 coding DNA: TGTGCCAGCAGCCTGGGGGGTCGGAACACCGGGGAGCTGTTTTTT. Translation: CASSLGGRNTGELFF.

V gene TRBV4-1 combines with J gene TRBJ1-2; TRBD1 matches 8 bases. With V trimmed by 3 bases and J by 1 base, 4 bases remained unmatched. The CDR3 totals 15 residues. From germline, CDR1 is MGHRA and CDR2 YSYEKL. Here the CDR3 reads CASSHRGQRNYGYTF. The CDR3 DNA follows: TGCGCCAGCAGCCACAGGGGGCAACGTAACTATGGCTACACCTTC.

The chain carries TRBV7-9 and TRBJ2-7; 12 bases match TRBD1. Trimming cost V 4 bases and J 4 bases; bases outside gene matches: 8. Per the germline V gene, CDR1 is SEHNR and CDR2 is FQNEAQ (reference sequence). The CDR3 loop spans 16 amino acids. The CDR3 here is CASSSAGTGGLYEQYF. Written as DNA, the CDR3 is TGTGCCAGCAGCTCCGCCGGGACAGGGGGCTTATACGAGCAGTACTTC.

The chain has TRBV5-1 and TRBJ2-3; TRBD1 matches 10 bases. The CDR3 extends over 17 amino acids. CDR1 is SGHRS, CDR2 YFSETQ, per germline. V was clipped by 1 base and J by 6 bases; unmatched bases: 11. CDR3 sequence (DNA): TGCGCCAGCAGCTTGCAATCCCTGGGACAGGGGCTGGATACGCAGTATTTT. Residues: CASSLQSLGQGLDTQYF.

The V call is TRBV19, the J call TRBJ2-3; weak D call: TRBD2 (6 bases). Germline values: CDR1 LNHDA, CDR2 SQIVND (reference sequence). There are 14 residues in the CDR3. V was pared by 7 bases and J by 1 base, with 12 bases between. DNA for the CDR3: TGTGCCAGTACCCCCTGGGGGGGCACAGATACGCAGTATTTT. Amino acids: CASTPWGGTDTQYF.

This clone has a handful of counts. The rearrangement uses TRBV5-1 and TRBJ2-1; 7 bases are a match to TRBD1. Per the germline V gene, CDR1 is SGHRS and CDR2 is YFSETQ. Trimming at V came to 0 bases and at J to 8 bases, leaving 8 bases not matched to a gene. This CDR3 comprises 15 residues. The CDR3 nucleotides read TGCGCCAGCAGCTTGGGTGACAGGGATAACGATGAGCAGTTCTTC. It yields the protein CASSLGDRDNDEQFF.

The chain uses TRBV27 and TRBJ2-3, with D unclear. Germline loops: CDR1 MNHEY, CDR2 SMNVEV (reference sequence). The CDR3 totals 13 residues. With 7 bases removed from V and 4 bases from J, the gap between germline ends came to 12 bases. The CDR3 bases are TGTGCCAGCATGTTCCAGGCGGCAGATACGCAGTATTTT. Protein: CASMFQAADTQYF.

The rearrangement uses TRBV6-2 or TRBV6-3 and TRBJ2-1; tentative D call: TRBD2 (6 bases). The CDR3 loop spans 15 amino acids. Germline V gene sequence: CDR1 MNHEY, CDR2 SVGEGT. Deletions cut 6 bases from V and 1 base from J, with 13 bases between. The CDR3 DNA reads TGTGCCAGCAGCCCCCCCGGAGGGTCCTACAATGAGCAGTTCTTC. This gives the protein CASSPPGGSYNEQFF.

This sequence joins TRBV27 and TRBJ1-4; D is unresolved. The CDR3 extends over 13 amino acids. With 4 bases removed from V and 8 bases from J, the gap between germline ends came to 11 bases. Germline CDR1 is MNHEY and CDR2 is SMNVEV (reference sequence). CDR3 amino acids: CASSWEPGEKLFF. In nucleotides, the CDR3 is TGTGCCAGCAGTTGGGAGCCGGGGGAAAAACTGTTTTTT.

The V gene is TRBV7-8, the J gene TRBJ2-6; 10 positions match TRBD2. Unmatched junction bases numbered 7, after V lost 5 bases and J lost 0 bases. Per the germline V gene, CDR1 is SGHVS and CDR2 is FQNEAQ. The CDR3 spans 18 residues. CDR3 in DNA: TGTGCCAGCAGCCCGGGACTAGCGTACTACTCTGGGGCCAACGTCCTGACTTTC. This encodes CASSPGLAYYSGANVLTF.

The chain employs TRBV6-2 or TRBV6-3 and TRBJ2-3; no reliable D call. Germline CDR1 reads MNHEY; CDR2 reads SVGEGT. V was cut by 3 bases and J by 4 bases, with 8 bases left in between. CDR3 size: 13 residues. The CDR3 spells CASSYRHADTQYF. In DNA, the CDR3 is TGTGCCAGCAGTTATAGACACGCAGATACGCAGTATTTT.

The V call is TRBV7-3, the J call TRBJ1-2; 7 bases are a match to TRBD1. This CDR3 spans 15 amino acids. The V gene's germline CDR1 is SGHTA and CDR2 FQGTGA. Trimming at V came to 6 bases and at J to 3 bases, leaving 10 bases not matched to a gene. CDR3 DNA sequence: TGTGCCAGCAGTCGGACAGGTTTTGGGGACTATGGCTACACCTTC. Translating gives CASSRTGFGDYGYTF. The full variable domain, rest sourced from reference TRBV7-3 and TRBJ1-2, is GAGVSQTPSNKVTEKGKYVELRCDPISGHTALYWYRQSLGQGPEFLIYFQGTGAADDSGLPNDRFFAVRPEGSVSTLKIQRTERGDSAVYLCASSRTGFGDYGYTFGSGTRLTVV.

The chain uses TRBV15 and TRBJ1-5, with 7 bases identical to TRBD1. The CDR3 is made up of 15 amino acids. Trimming cost V 3 bases and J 3 bases; bases outside gene matches: 5. Germline assignment: CDR1 LNHNV and CDR2 YYDKDF (reference sequence). This CDR3 is CATSRKDRYNQPQHF. The CDR3 bases are TGTGCCACCAGCAGGAAGGACAGGTACAATCAGCCCCAGCATTTT.

The chain employs TRBV5-4 and TRBJ2-7; a weak D match, TRBD2 (6 bases). The CDR3 is made up of 16 amino acids. Germline lookup yields CDR1 SGHNT and CDR2 YYREEE (reference sequence). Between the trimmed V and J ends, which lost 4 bases and 0 bases, there was a span of 17 bases. DNA for the CDR3: TGTGCCAGCAGCCTAGGAGGGCAGCCGAGCTCCTACGAGCAGTACTTC. It is translated as CASSLGGQPSSYEQYF.

V gene TRBV5-6 combines with J gene TRBJ1-1; TRBD1 agrees at 9 bases. The CDR3 contains 17 residues. Germline trimming cut 4 bases from V and 5 bases from J; bases unmatched to any gene: 15. CDR1 and CDR2 (germline): SGHDT, YYEEEE. The CDR3 protein is CASSPKDRGIWSTEAFF. CDR3 DNA sequence: TGTGCCAGCAGCCCGAAGGACAGGGGTATTTGGAGTACTGAAGCTTTCTTT.

The chain uses TRBV7-2 and TRBJ2-3; possibly TRBD1 for D (5 bases). The CDR3 loop spans 13 amino acids. Germline CDR1 and CDR2: SGHTA and FQGNSA. V shed 2 bases and J shed 4 bases, with 7 bases lying between them. The CDR3 spells CASSLRGPDTQYF. In DNA, the CDR3 is TGTGCCAGCAGCTTAAGGGGCCCAGATACGCAGTATTTT.

The chain is built from TRBV6-5 and TRBJ1-1; 11 bases fit TRBD1. CDR3 length: 15 residues. Germline loops: CDR1 MNHEY, CDR2 SVGAGI. J gave up 0 bases and V 5 bases, and 2 bases lay outside the gene matches. The CDR3 sequence is CASSQGQGVNTEAFF. Written as DNA, the CDR3 is TGTGCCAGCAGTCAGGGACAGGGGGTGAACACTGAAGCTTTCTTT.

This clone was picked up one time. CDR3 loop: CASSYSSGGSDTQYF. The CDR3 nucleotides are TGTGCCAGCAGTTACTCTAGCGGGGGGTCAGATACGCAGTATTTT. The rearrangement joins TRBV6-2 or TRBV6-3 to TRBJ2-3; TRBD2 matches 10 bases. V gave up 0 bases and J gave up 4 bases; unmatched junction bases: 1. Germline V gives CDR1 MNHEY, CDR2 SVGEGT. This CDR3 contains 15 residues.

The rearrangement links TRBV6-5 to TRBJ1-2; 7 bases are shared with TRBD1. Per the germline V gene, CDR1 is MNHEY and CDR2 is SVGAGI. V gave up 5 bases and J gave up 2 bases; unmatched junction bases: 5. The CDR3 covers 14 residues. This CDR3 is CASSSRDRNYGYTF. DNA of the CDR3: TGTGCCAGCAGTAGCCGGGACAGAAACTATGGCTACACCTTC.

The J gene is TRBJ2-4, the V gene TRBV6-2 or TRBV6-3; D not certain. This CDR3 spans 14 amino acids. Germline assignment: CDR1 MNHEY and CDR2 SVGEGT. Trimming took off 5 bases at V and 9 bases at J, with 17 bases between the two ends. Here the CDR3 DNA reads TGTGCCAGCAGTACTAATTCTTGGGTGACCATTCAGTACTTC. As protein: CASSTNSWVTIQYF.

The chain carries TRBV15 and TRBJ2-7; TRBD2 matches at 7 bases. This CDR3 is 14 amino acids long. V shed 0 bases, J shed 6 bases, and the junction held 5 bases outside the gene matches. From germline, CDR1 is LNHNV and CDR2 YYDKDF (reference sequence). In DNA form, the CDR3 reads TGTGCCACCAGCAGAGATTTTGGGAGGGGCGAGCAGTACTTC. Its protein is CATSRDFGRGEQYF.

J is TRBJ2-7 and V is TRBV10-3; 10 bases match TRBD1. V dropped 0 bases and J dropped 9; count of bases not matched to a gene: 5. This CDR3 has 14 amino acids. The V gene's germline CDR1 is ENHRY and CDR2 SYGVKD. The chain's CDR3 is CAISESRTGGLQYV. CDR3 nucleotide sequence: TGTGCCATCAGTGAGTCCAGGACAGGGGGGTTGCAGTACGTC.

The CDR3 loop reads CASRYQLADTQYF. The DNA of the CDR3 is TGTGCCAGCAGGTACCAACTAGCAGATACGCAGTATTTT. V and J are TRBV27 and TRBJ2-3, with D possibly matching TRBD2 (5 bases). The CDR3 spans 13 residues. V was trimmed by 6 bases and J by 4 bases, leaving 11 bases between them. The germline V gene encodes CDR1 MNHEY and CDR2 SMNVEV (reference sequence).

The chain links TRBV20-1 to TRBJ2-5; 10 nucleotides agree with TRBD2. The trim removed 3 bases at V and 1 base at J, leaving 8 bases unmatched. Germline V gene lookup returns CDR1 DFQATT and CDR2 SNEGSKA (reference sequence). CDR3 length: 16 amino acids. The DNA for the CDR3 is TGCAGTGCTAGTCTACTTAGCGGGGGGATCCAAGAGACCCAGTACTTC. Protein: CSASLLSGGIQETQYF.

The chain uses TRBV6-6 and TRBJ2-1; 8 bases line up with TRBD1. CDR1 is MNHNY and CDR2 is SVGAGI in the germline V gene (reference sequence). V gave up 5 bases and J gave up 8 bases; unmatched junction bases: 11. CDR3 length: 15 residues. CDR3 sequence (DNA): TGTGCCAGCAGTCCCCAGGGGGACAGGTACGATGAGCAGTTCTTC. As protein: CASSPQGDRYDEQFF.

The chain employs TRBV3-1 (or the pseudogene TRBV3-2) and TRBJ1-1; no firm D call. CDR3 length equals 16 residues. Germline V lookup: CDR1 LGHDT, CDR2 YNNKEL (reference sequence). V was clipped by 1 base and J by 1 base, with 13 bases between them. The CDR3 sequence: CASSQALPGRNTEAFF. In DNA form, the CDR3 reads TGTGCCAGCAGCCAAGCCTTGCCAGGCAGGAACACTGAAGCTTTCTTT.

This sequence joins TRBV11-2 and TRBJ1-6, with a possible D match to TRBD1 (5 bases). Germline values: CDR1 SGHAT, CDR2 FQNNGV. The CDR3 runs to 14 residues. The V end was cut by 3 bases, the J end by 9 bases, with 12 bases between. The CDR3 DNA is TGTGCCAGCAGCTTGCCCTATCAGGGTTCACCCCTCCACTTT. It yields the protein CASSLPYQGSPLHF. The entire variable domain, with the rest obtained from reference TRBV11-2 and TRBJ1-6, is as follows: EAGVAQSPRYKIIEKRQSVAFWCNPISGHATLYWYQQILGQGPKLLIQFQNNGVVDDSQLPKDRFSAERLKGVDSTLKIQPAKLEDSAVYLCASSLPYQGSPLHFGNGTRLTVT.

The chain joins TRBV7-9 to TRBJ1-3; D is unresolved. This CDR3 region has 19 residues. CDR1 and CDR2 (germline): SEHNR, FQNEAQ (reference sequence). V lost 4 bases to trimming and J lost 0 bases, with 22 bases between them. Here the CDR3 reads CASSSNIIRHGVSGNTIYF. CDR3 DNA sequence: TGTGCCAGCAGCTCTAACATAATCAGGCACGGGGTCTCTGGAAACACCATATATTTT. Combining the CDR3 with reference TRBV7-9 and TRBJ1-3 gives the whole variable domain DTGVSQNPRHKITKRGQNVTFRCDPISEHNRLYWYRQTLGQGPEFLTYFQNEAQLEKSRLLSDRFSAERPKGSFSTLEIQRTEQGDSAMYLCASSSNIIRHGVSGNTIYFGEGSWLTVV.

This rearrangement joins TRBV29-1 to TRBJ1-2; weak D call: TRBD1 (5 bases). The CDR3 is made up of 13 amino acids. Germline V gene data show CDR1 as SQVTM and CDR2 as ANQGSEA. The V gene lost 0 bases and the J gene lost 6 bases, with 11 bases spanning the gap. CDR3 sequence reads: CSVEDGGGDGYTF. The CDR3 bases are TGCAGCGTTGAAGATGGGGGAGGGGATGGCTACACCTTC.

This sequence joins TRBV6-2 or TRBV6-3 and TRBJ1-5; no clear D. The V and J ends lost 2 bases and 0 bases respectively, with 8 bases between them. CDR1 and CDR2 from the germline V gene are MNHEY and SVGEGT. CDR3 length equals 15 residues. The CDR3 sequence: CASSYLRNSNQPQHF. CDR3 coding DNA: TGTGCCAGCAGTTACCTCAGAAATAGCAATCAGCCCCAGCATTTT.

A few counts support this clone. The rearrangement joins TRBV27 to TRBJ1-4, with TRBD1 matching 8 bases. This CDR3 is built from 14 residues. Germline CDR1 and CDR2: MNHEY and SMNVEV (reference sequence). V dropped 5 bases and J dropped 7; count of bases not matched to a gene: 6. CDR3 nucleotide sequence: TGTGCCAGCAGTATCACAGGGGGTAGTGAAAAACTGTTTTTT. It specifies CASSITGGSEKLFF.